This T cell receptor (beta chain) appears in the sequencing data of a study of human T cells and chemical hapten exposure. CDR1 is SGHKS and CDR2 is YYEKEE in the germline V gene (reference sequence). The length of the CDR3 is 15 residues. Trimming removed 3 bases from V and 1 base from J, with 11 bases in between. Described time point: patch test 3, about 24 weeks after DPC sensitization. Treatment defined: therapeutic diphenylcyclopropenone sensitization with weekly scalp DPC. Turning to this clonotype: No antigen is known for it.

Findings and limits, study-wide: Following DPC sensitization, TCRs present above 1 in 1000 frequency showed no change.

TCRdb passed the RACE reads through MiXCR, listing each CDR3 protein once. The sample includes more than 95,000 distinct CDR3 sequences, under 35% of them seen just once. The material sequenced was whole blood, taken in connection with sensitization to the hapten diphenylcyclopropenone (DPC). The chain has TRBV5-5 and TRBJ1-5, with D possibly TRBD1 on 5 matching bases. The sequence was obtained from a man in his forties with alopecia areata. Some clones in this sample may be carry-over from other donors' samples. This CDR3 reads CASSSVAGSNQPQHF. CDR3 coding DNA: TGTGCCAGCAGCTCCGTGGCAGGGAGCAATCAGCCCCAGCATTTT.